The sample holds many counts of the clone carrying this T cell receptor (beta chain). Its target is not known. The data were taken from a study of neurological immune-mediated disorders. For the unsorted libraries, 2 million PBMCs stored at -80 C served as input. General study results and limits: One related-CDR3 cluster, which may be a signature, held the repertoires of 18 of 34 multiple sclerosis patients after phylogenetic grouping.

V was pared by 2 bases and J by 2 bases, with 7 bases between. Germline V gene sequence: CDR1 DFQATT, CDR2 SNEGSKA (reference sequence). CDR3 length: 12 residues. TCRdb independently ran MiXCR on the 5' RACE reads; one entry per CDR3 protein. The table records around 67,000 distinct CDR3 sequences, around 5% of them present only once. The rearrangement links TRBV20-1 to TRBJ2-7; possible D gene TRBD2, 6 bases. Material for sequencing was PBMCs. The source of this sequence is a young man with multiple sclerosis. The CDR3 loop is CSARSGPYEQYF. CDR3 DNA sequence: TGCAGTGCTAGAAGCGGGCCCTACGAGCAGTACTTC.